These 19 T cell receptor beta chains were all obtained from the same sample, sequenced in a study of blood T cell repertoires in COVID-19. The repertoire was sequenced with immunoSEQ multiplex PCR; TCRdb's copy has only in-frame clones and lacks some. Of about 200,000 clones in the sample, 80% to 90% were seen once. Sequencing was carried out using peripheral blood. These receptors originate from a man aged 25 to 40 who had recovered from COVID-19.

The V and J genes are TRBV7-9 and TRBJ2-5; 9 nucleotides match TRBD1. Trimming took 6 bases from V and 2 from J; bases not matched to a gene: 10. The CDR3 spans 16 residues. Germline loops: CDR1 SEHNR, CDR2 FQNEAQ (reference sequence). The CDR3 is CASRRFGTGTQETQYF. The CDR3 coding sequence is TGTGCCAGCAGGCGATTTGGGACAGGGACACAAGAGACCCAGTACTTC.

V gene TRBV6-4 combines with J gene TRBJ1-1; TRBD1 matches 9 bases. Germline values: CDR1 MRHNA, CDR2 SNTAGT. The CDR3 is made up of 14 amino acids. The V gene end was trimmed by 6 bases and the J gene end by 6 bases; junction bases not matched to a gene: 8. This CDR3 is CASRPGTGIPEAFF. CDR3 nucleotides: TGTGCCAGCAGGCCCGGGACAGGGATCCCTGAAGCTTTCTTT.

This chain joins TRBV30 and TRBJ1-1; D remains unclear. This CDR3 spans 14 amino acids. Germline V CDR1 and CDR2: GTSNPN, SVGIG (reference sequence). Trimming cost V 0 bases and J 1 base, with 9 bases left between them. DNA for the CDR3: TGTGCCTGGAGTGTAGTTGAACAGAACACTGAAGCTTTCTTT. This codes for CAWSVVEQNTEAFF.

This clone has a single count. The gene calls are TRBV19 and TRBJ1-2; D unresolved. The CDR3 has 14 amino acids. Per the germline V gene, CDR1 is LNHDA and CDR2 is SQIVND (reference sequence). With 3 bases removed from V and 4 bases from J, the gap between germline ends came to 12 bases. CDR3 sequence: CASSIRAGGYGYTF. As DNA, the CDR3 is TGTGCCAGTAGTATCCGTGCCGGAGGCTATGGCTACACCTTC.

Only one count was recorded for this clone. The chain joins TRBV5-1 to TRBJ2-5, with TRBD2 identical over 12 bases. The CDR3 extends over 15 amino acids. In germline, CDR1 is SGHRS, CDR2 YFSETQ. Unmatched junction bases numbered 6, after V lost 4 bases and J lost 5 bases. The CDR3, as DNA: TGCGCCAGCAGCATATCTAGCGGGGGGGCGGAGACCCAGTACTTC. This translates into CASSISSGGAETQYF. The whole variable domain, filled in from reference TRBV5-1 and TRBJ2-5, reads KAGVTQTPRYLIKTRGQQVTLSCSPISGHRSVSWYQQTPGQGLQFLFEYFSETQRNKGNFPGRFSGRQFSNSRSEMNVSTLELGDSALYLCASSISSGGAETQYFGPGTRLLVL.

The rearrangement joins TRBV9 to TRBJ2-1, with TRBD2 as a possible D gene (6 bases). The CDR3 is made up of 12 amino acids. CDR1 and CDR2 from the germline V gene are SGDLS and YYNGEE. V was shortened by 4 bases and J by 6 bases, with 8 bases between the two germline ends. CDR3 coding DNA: TGTGCCAGCAGCCCCGGGGGCAATGAGCAGTTCTTC. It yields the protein CASSPGGNEQFF. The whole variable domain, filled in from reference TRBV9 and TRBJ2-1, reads DSGVTQTPKHLITATGQRVTLRCSPRSGDLSVYWYQQSLDQGLQFLIQYYNGEERAKGNILERFSAQQFPDLHSELNLSSLELGDSALYFCASSPGGNEQFFGPGTRLTVL.

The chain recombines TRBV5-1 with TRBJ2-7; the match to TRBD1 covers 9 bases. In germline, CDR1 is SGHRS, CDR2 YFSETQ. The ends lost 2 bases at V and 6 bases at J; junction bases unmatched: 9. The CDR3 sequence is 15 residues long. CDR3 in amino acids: CASSLLWTGEGEQYF. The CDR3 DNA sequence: TGCGCCAGCAGCTTACTATGGACAGGGGAGGGCGAGCAGTACTTC.

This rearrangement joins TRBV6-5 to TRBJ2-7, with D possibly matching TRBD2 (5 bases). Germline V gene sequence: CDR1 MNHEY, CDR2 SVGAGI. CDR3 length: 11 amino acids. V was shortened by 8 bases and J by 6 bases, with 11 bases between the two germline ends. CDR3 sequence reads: CASARRGEQYF. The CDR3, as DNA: TGTGCCAGCGCCCGCCGGGGCGAGCAGTACTTC.

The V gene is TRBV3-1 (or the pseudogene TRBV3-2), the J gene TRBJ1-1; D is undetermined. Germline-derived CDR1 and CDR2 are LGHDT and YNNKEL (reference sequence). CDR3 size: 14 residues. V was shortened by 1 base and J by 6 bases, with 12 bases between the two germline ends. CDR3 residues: CASSQVRTSAEAFF. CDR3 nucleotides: TGTGCCAGCAGCCAAGTCAGAACGAGCGCTGAAGCTTTCTTT.

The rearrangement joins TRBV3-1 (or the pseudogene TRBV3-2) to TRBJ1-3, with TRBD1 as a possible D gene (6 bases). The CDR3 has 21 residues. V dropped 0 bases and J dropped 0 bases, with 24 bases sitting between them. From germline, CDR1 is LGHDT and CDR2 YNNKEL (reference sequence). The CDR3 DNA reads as TGTGCCAGCAGCCAAGAGGTCTGGGGCAGGGGACCCCTTTTCTCTGGAAACACCATATATTTT. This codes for CASSQEVWGRGPLFSGNTIYF.

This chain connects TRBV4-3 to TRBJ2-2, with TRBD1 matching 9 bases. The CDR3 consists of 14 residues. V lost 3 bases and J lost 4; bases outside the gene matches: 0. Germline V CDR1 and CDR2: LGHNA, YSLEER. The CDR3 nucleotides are TGCGCCAGCAGCCAGGGACAGGGCACCGGGGAGCTGTTTTTT. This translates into CASSQGQGTGELFF.

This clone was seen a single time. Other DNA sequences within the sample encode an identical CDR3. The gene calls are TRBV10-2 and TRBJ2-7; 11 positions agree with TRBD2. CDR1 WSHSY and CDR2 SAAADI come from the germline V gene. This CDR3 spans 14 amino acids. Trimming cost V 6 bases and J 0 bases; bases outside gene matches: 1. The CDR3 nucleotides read TGCGCCAGCAGACTAGCGGGGGACTCCTACGAGCAGTACTTC. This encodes CASRLAGDSYEQYF.

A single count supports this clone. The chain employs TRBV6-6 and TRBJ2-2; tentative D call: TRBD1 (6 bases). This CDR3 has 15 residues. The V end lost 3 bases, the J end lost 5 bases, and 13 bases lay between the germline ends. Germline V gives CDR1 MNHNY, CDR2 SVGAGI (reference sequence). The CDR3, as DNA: TGTGCCAGCAGTTATCGAGGCAGGGGAACCGGGGAGCTGTTTTTT. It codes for CASSYRGRGTGELFF.

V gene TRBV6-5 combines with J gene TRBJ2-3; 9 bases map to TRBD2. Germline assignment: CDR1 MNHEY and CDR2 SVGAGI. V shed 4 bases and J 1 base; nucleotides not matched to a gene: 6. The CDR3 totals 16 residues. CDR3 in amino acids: CASSFLVAGGTDTQYF. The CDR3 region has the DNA TGTGCCAGCAGTTTTCTCGTAGCGGGGGGCACAGATACGCAGTATTTT.

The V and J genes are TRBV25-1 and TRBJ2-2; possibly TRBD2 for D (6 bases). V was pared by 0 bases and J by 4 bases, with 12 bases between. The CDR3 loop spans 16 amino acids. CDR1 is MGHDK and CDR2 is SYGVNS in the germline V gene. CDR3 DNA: TGTGCCAGCAGTGAATACGGGGGAATCGTCACCGGGGAGCTGTTTTTT. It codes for CASSEYGGIVTGELFF.

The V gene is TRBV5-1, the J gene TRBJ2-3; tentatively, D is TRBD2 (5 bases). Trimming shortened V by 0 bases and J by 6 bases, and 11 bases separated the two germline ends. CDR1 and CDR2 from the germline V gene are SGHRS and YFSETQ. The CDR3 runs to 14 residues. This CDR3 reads CASSLALVPDTQYF. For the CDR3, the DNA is TGCGCCAGCAGCTTGGCACTAGTCCCGGATACGCAGTATTTT.

CDR3 in DNA: TGTGCCAGCGAGGGGGTTACAGGGGAGCAGTACTTC. Protein sequence: CASEGVTGEQYF. The genes are TRBV7-2 and TRBJ2-7, with a weak D call TRBD1 (6 bases). The germline CDR1 and CDR2 sequences are SGHTA and FQGNSA. The CDR3 is 12 residues long. Trimming cost V 8 bases and J 7 bases, with 15 bases left between them.

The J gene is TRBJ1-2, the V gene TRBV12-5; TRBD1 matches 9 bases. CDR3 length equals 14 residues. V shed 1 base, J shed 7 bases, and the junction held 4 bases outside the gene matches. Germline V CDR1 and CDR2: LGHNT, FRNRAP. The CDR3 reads CASGLGTTGGGYTF. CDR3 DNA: TGTGCTAGTGGTTTGGGTACGACAGGGGGTGGCTACACCTTC. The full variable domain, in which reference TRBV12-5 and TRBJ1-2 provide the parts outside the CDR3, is DARVTQTPRHKVTEMGQEVTMRCQPILGHNTVFWYRQTMMQGLELLAYFRNRAPLDDSGMPKDRFSAEMPDATLATLKIQPSEPRDSAVYFCASGLGTTGGGYTFGSGTRLTVV.

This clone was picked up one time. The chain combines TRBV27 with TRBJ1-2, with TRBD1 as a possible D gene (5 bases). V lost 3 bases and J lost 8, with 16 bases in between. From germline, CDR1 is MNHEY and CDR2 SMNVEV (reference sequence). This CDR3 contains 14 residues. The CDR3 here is CASSFDSGAGGYTF. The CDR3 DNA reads TGTGCCAGCAGTTTTGACAGTGGGGCGGGGGGCTACACCTTC.